This T cell receptor beta chain appears in the sequencing data of a study of cytomegalovirus exposure and HLA in healthy donors. The data were produced by immunoSEQ multiplex PCR, yet TCRdb's version contains in-frame clones alone and is incomplete. The sample lists roughly 200,000 clones, about 89% occurring once. As regards this clone: What it binds is unknown.

Points from the study as a whole: Cytomegalovirus-associated TCR beta chains were listed, numbering some 170.

The receptor's source is a man aged 25-40 years in good health and CMV-seropositive. Sequencing input: PBMCs.

In DNA, the CDR3 is TGTGCCAGCAGTCGCTATGACTCCTACAATGAGCAGTTCTTC. Encoded protein: CASSRYDSYNEQFF. The genes are TRBV2 and TRBJ2-1; D gene ambiguous. CDR1 is SNHLY and CDR2 is FYNNEI in the germline V gene. Trimming removed 5 bases at V and 0 bases at J, with 8 bases between. The CDR3 extends over 14 amino acids.